This T cell receptor (beta chain) was retrieved from a study of CD8 T cells in ankylosing spondylitis. Points from the study as a whole: What appeared characteristic of ankylosing spondylitis blood was a TCR beta motif of about eight highly homologous variants. Reportedly, significant enrichment of disease-linked clones occurred in matched ankylosing spondylitis synovial fluid.

Library preparation for TCR beta used quantitative 5'-RACE with molecular barcodes. TCRdb re-called the 5' RACE reads through MiXCR, storing one row per CDR3 protein. The sample has around 340,000 distinct CDR3 sequences, roughly 22% seen once. The CDR3 length is 11 residues. Looked up from germline, CDR1 is MGHRA and CDR2 is YSYEKL. The ends were cut back, 5 bases at V and 8 bases at J, with 7 bases in the middle. This clonotype was seen a few times. Antigen: not known. The specimen was blood, either unsorted or a sorted T cell fraction (not recorded which). The sequence was collected from a male donor with ankylosing spondylitis or in good health (not recorded which). The chain couples TRBV4-1 to TRBJ2-1; unclear D gene. Written as DNA, the CDR3 is TGCGCCAGCAGCGCCCCCGATGAGCAGTTCTTC. Translation gives CASSAPDEQFF.